The sequence of this T cell receptor beta chain was determined in a study of T cell repertoires in cytomegalovirus infection. Study at large: Public TCR beta signatures were indicative of both CMV infection and a matching HLA type. Study results and limitations: Carriage of CMV together with the relevant HLA was identifiable through cumulative public TCR beta family frequency.

This clonotype has a handful of counts. As yet, its antigen is unknown. Trimming took 10 bases from V and 2 from J, leaving 21 bases between them. The CDR3 is 16 residues long. Germline CDR1 LNHNV, CDR2 YYDKDF (reference sequence). TCRdb re-derived calls from the reads in MiXCR, one entry per CDR3 protein. The sample holds approximately 700,000 distinct CDR3 sequences, approximately 40% seen once. The sequenced material came from PBMCs. The chain carries TRBV15 and TRBJ1-5; tentative D call: TRBD1 (6 bases). The receptor was derived from a human donor in good health (CMV status not recorded). Some clones in this sample may be carry-over from other donors' samples. This CDR3 is CASEQGSASGNQPQHF. The CDR3 DNA follows: TGTGCCAGTGAACAGGGAAGTGCCTCTGGCAATCAGCCCCAGCATTTT. Filled out from reference TRBV15 and TRBJ1-5, the complete variable domain reads DAMVIQNPRYQVTQFGKPVTLSCSQTLNHNVMYWYQQKSSQAPKLLFHYYDKDFNNEADTPDNFQSRRPNTSFCFLDIRSPGLGDTAMYLCASEQGSASGNQPQHFGDGTRLSIL.